The clone carrying this T cell receptor beta chain occurred once. Trimming took 7 bases from V and 2 from J; bases not matched to a gene: 10. The CDR3 sequence is 15 residues long. Germline CDR1 SEHNR, CDR2 FQNEAQ (reference sequence). TCRdb's table, derived via immunoSEQ multiplex PCR, lists solely in-frame clones and lacks some. The repertoire holds 80,000 or so clones, with about 90% as singletons. The data belong to a study of OX40 agonist ivuxolimab in advanced cancers. Whole-study context: Ivuxolimab is a fully human IgG2 antibody that activates OX40 (CD134).

The sequence came from an adult with an advanced solid tumor such as melanoma, head and neck, liver or kidney cancer. The source material was CD4+ or CD8+ T cells sorted from blood, sampled in a trial of the OX40 agonist ivuxolimab. V is TRBV7-9 and J is TRBJ2-5; TRBD2 aligns across 7 bases. In DNA form, the CDR3 reads TGTGCCAGCACCCCCACGGCCGGGGGGCAAGAGACCCAGTACTTC. Amino acids: CASTPTAGGQETQYF.